The sample holds a few counts of the clone carrying this T cell receptor (beta chain). How the authors handled the data: Researchers report that nucleated cell counts were estimated from reference gene primer amplification. TCRdb's table, derived via immunoSEQ multiplex PCR, lists solely in-frame clones and lacks some. The V and J calls and the clone size are those of that table, but D and trimming were determined from the DNA. The sample holds 140,000 or so clones, around 87% seen once. The sample belongs to a study of blood T cell repertoires in COVID-19. Study background: PBMCs, B-cell-depleted T cells, or T cells were the source of the cDNA or gDNA that made up the material.

The CDR3 is 17 amino acids. Germline V gene lookup returns CDR1 LGHDT and CDR2 YNNKEL (reference sequence). The J segment lost 3 bases and the V segment lost 4 bases, leaving 14 bases of the junction unmatched. This rearrangement joins TRBV3-1 (or the pseudogene TRBV3-2) to TRBJ1-1; 7 nucleotides align to TRBD1. The source material was peripheral blood. This TCR was recovered from a man aged 50 to 60 who had recovered from COVID-19. CDR3: CASSPEVTGPGDTEAFF. As DNA, the CDR3 is TGTGCCAGCAGCCCTGAAGTGACAGGGCCAGGGGACACTGAAGCTTTCTTT.